The rows below give T cell receptor beta chains drawn from one sample of a study of T cell responses to AZD1222 COVID-19 vaccine. The table came from immunoSEQ multiplex PCR; TCRdb's copy has only in-frame clones and leaves some out. Of about 110,000 clones in the sample, about nine tenths were seen once. Sample: peripheral blood, taken 28 days after the second AZD1222 dose. Receptors were obtained from an adult who received the AZD1222 COVID-19 vaccine. The CDR3 runs from the conserved cysteine through the conserved F or W. The order of the fields is J gene, D gene, clone size, V gene, CDR3 DNA, CDR3 protein. The D gene is left open where the match is weak. Part of the rows lack a size; the others show once, few, many or a class for expanded clones.

TRBJ2-7 TRBD2 few TRBV28 TGTGCCAGCAGTTATCTAGCGGGAGGAACCACCTACGAGCAGTACTTC CASSYLAGGTTYEQYF
TRBJ1-1 - - TRBV20-1 TGCAGTGCTATTTCTGGTAATGAAGCTTTCTTT CSAISGNEAFF
TRBJ2-5 - few TRBV15 TGTGCCACCAGGAGAAGGGGCGAGATACAAGAGACCCAGTACTTC CATRRRGEIQETQYF
TRBJ1-2 - - TRBV19 TGTGCCAGTAGTCTCCCAGGGAACTATGGCTACACCTTC CASSLPGNYGYTF
TRBJ2-7 TRBD2 once TRBV27 TGTGCCAGCGATTCTAGCGGAGACCTCTACGAGCAGTACTTC CASDSSGDLYEQYF
TRBJ1-2 - - TRBV6-5 TGTGCCAGCAGTTGGGGCTCTAACTATGGCTACACCTTC CASSWGSNYGYTF
TRBJ1-3 TRBD1 - TRBV28 TGTGCCAGCAGTTTATGGGGACAGCCTAGCTCTGGAAACACCATATATTTT CASSLWGQPSSGNTIYF
TRBJ1-2 TRBD1 - TRBV28 TGTGCCAGCAGGTCAAACAGGGGCGGGTATGGCTACACCTTC CASRSNRGGYGYTF
TRBJ1-3 - - TRBV19 TGTGCCAGTAGCTCACCTCGGGACGGGAACTCTGGAAACACCATATATTTT CASSSPRDGNSGNTIYF
TRBJ1-4 - - TRBV19 TGTGCCAGTAGTGGGCAGGGCGGTTATGAAAAACTGTTTTTT CASSGQGGYEKLFF
TRBJ1-5 - - TRBV27 TGTGCCAGCAGTCCCTACTCGGGGAGCCAGGAGCCCCAGCATTTT CASSPYSGSQEPQHF
TRBJ1-3 - - TRBV11-3 TGTGCCAGCAGCTTAGGACCGGGAGCTGGAAACACCATATATTTT CASSLGPGAGNTIYF
TRBJ2-3 - - TRBV2 TGTGCCAGCAGTGAATGGGGCACGAGCACAGATACGCAGTATTTT CASSEWGTSTDTQYF
TRBJ1-3 - once TRBV11-3 TGTGCCAGCAGCGATGGGGGGACCATATATTTT CASSDGGTIYF
TRBJ1-1 TRBD1 - TRBV19 TGTGCCAGCAGGACAGGGAGTGAAGCTTTCTTT CASRTGSEAFF
TRBJ2-2 - - TRBV12-3/TRBV12-4 TGTGCCAGCAGTTTAGTGGGGTCCGGGGAGCTGTTTTTT CASSLVGSGELFF
TRBJ2-7 TRBD1 - TRBV15 TGTGCCACCAGCAGTCTAGGGACAGGGCTTAGCGGGCTGCGGGAGCAGTACTTC CATSSLGTGLSGLREQYF
TRBJ1-1 - - TRBV3-1/TRBV3-2 TGTGCCAGCAAGGGGAGGGGGATCCCTGAAGCTTTCTTT CASKGRGIPEAFF
TRBJ1-2 - - TRBV7-2 TGTGCCAGCAGCTTACCGAAGCCGGGATGGGGCTACACCTTC CASSLPKPGWGYTF
TRBJ1-1 - - TRBV6-6 TGTGCCAGCATGCGGGAGAAATTCACTGAAGCTTTCTTT CASMREKFTEAFF
TRBJ2-5 - - TRBV28 TGTGCCAGCAGTAGGGGGACTAACCAAGAGACCCAGTACTTC CASSRGTNQETQYF
TRBJ1-4 - - TRBV3-1/TRBV3-2 TGTGCCAGCAGCCAAGGGGGGATTGGGGAAAAACTGTTTTTT CASSQGGIGEKLFF